One sample yielded the 6 T cell receptor beta chains listed below, sequenced in a study of blood T cell repertoires in COVID-19 (dated by TCRdb to 2020 to 2022). Library preparation employed the immunoSEQ multiplex PCR assay. Here the immuneACCESS table is served through TCRdb, limited to in-frame sequences with V and J called. Missing clones are a known gap in these copies; in checked studies unresolved V genes cover under half, and the rest lacks a known reason. Here the sample has just over 250,000 clones; about 81% occur a single time. The ten largest clones add up to 4.1% of the sample. The specimen was PBMCs or T cells enriched from blood (not recorded which). All receptors derive from a man between 25 and 39 years old with acute COVID-19.

The V and J genes are TRBV27 and TRBJ2-1; weak D call: TRBD2 (5 bases). In germline, CDR1 is MNHEY, CDR2 SMNVEV (reference sequence). V lost 5 bases and J lost 0, with 14 bases in between. The CDR3 is 16 amino acids. As DNA, the CDR3 is TGTGCCAGCAGTCTCCTGGACTTTCCCTCCTACAATGAGCAGTTCTTC. Translation gives CASSLLDFPSYNEQFF.

The J gene is TRBJ1-6, the V gene TRBV11-2, with TRBD1 as a possible D gene (5 bases). CDR3 length equals 11 residues. Trimming took off 6 bases at V and 13 bases at J, with 10 bases between the two ends. Germline V gives CDR1 SGHAT, CDR2 FQNNGV. The CDR3 here is CASSSRGPLHF. The CDR3 coding sequence is TGTGCCAGCAGTTCGCGGGGCCCCCTCCACTTT.

This sequence joins TRBV2 and TRBJ2-1, with D uncertain. V gave up 6 bases and J gave up 3 bases, with 6 bases separating them. The CDR3 covers 12 residues. CDR1 is SNHLY, CDR2 FYNNEI, per germline. The CDR3 is CASSPYYNEQFF. The CDR3 bases are TGTGCCAGCAGCCCTTACTACAATGAGCAGTTCTTC.

The rearrangement links TRBV19 to TRBJ1-2; 10 positions match TRBD1. This CDR3 spans 16 amino acids. Germline trimming cut 4 bases from V and 0 bases from J; bases unmatched to any gene: 5. The V gene's germline CDR1 is LNHDA and CDR2 SQIVND (reference sequence). Here the CDR3 reads CASSRQGAGANYGYTF. The CDR3 DNA follows: TGTGCCAGTAGTAGACAGGGGGCCGGAGCTAACTATGGCTACACCTTC.

This clone occurred a few times. The chain is built from TRBV27 and TRBJ1-2; D gene uncertain. Germline lookup yields CDR1 MNHEY and CDR2 SMNVEV (reference sequence). Trimming cost V 3 bases and J 7 bases, with 12 bases left between them. CDR3 length equals 13 residues. CDR3 sequence (DNA): TGTGCCAGCAGTTTTTTTGGTACAGTTGGCTACACCTTC. Protein: CASSFFGTVGYTF.

This clone appeared a few times. V is TRBV6-5 and J is TRBJ1-1; D remains ambiguous. Germline V gene sequence: CDR1 MNHEY, CDR2 SVGAGI. The length of the CDR3 is 11 residues. V was cut by 10 bases and J by 4 bases, with 10 bases left in between. The chain's CDR3 is CATQAGTEAFF. DNA for the CDR3: TGTGCCACCCAGGCAGGCACTGAAGCTTTCTTT.